This TCR beta chain was sequenced during a study of metastatic and nonmetastatic thyroid tumors. In the study overall: Comparison of repertoires was carried out across blood and tumor or nodule tissue from malignant and benign thyroid patients. Whole-study results and caveats: For both blood and tumor, malignant thyroid tumors reportedly showed significantly higher TCR beta diversity than benign nodules did.

Authors' processing steps: The authors used CDR3 differences across clinicopathological groups to build a distant-metastasis classifier for papillary thyroid cancer. MiXCR reprocessed the PCR reads for TCRdb. What appears here as the V and J calls and clone size reflects TCRdb's work, not the paper's. The repertoire has 35,000 to 40,000 clones, roughly 27% of them found once; the top ten carry approximately 9.9%. This clone qualifies as medium-sized. What it binds is not known. Thyroid surgery was preceded by no treatment in any patient. Losses at the gene ends were 8 bases for V and 4 bases for J; bases not matched to a gene: 5. This CDR3 is 14 amino acids long. Germline-derived CDR1 and CDR2 are MNHNS and SASEGT.

This TCR derives from a female donor with papillary thyroid cancer or a benign thyroid nodule (not recorded which). Some clones in this sample may be carry-over from other donors' samples. The specimen sequenced was blood. The chain combines TRBV6-1 with TRBJ2-3, with 11 positions matching TRBD2. The DNA for the CDR3 is TGTGCCAGCGGTACACTAGCGGGAGCAGATACGCAGTATTTT. Protein product: CASGTLAGADTQYF.